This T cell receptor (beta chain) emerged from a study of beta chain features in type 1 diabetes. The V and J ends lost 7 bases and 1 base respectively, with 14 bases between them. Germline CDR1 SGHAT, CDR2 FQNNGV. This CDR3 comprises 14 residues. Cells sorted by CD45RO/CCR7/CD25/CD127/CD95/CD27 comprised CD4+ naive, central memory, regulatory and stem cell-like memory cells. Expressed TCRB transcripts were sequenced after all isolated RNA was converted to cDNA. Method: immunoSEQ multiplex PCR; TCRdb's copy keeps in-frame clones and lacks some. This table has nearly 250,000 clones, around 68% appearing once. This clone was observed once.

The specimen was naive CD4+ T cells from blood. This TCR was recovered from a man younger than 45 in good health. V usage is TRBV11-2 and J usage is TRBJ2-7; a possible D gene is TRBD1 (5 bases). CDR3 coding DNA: TGTGCCAGCACTAGGACAAAGGATTCCTACGAGCAGTACTTC. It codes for CASTRTKDSYEQYF. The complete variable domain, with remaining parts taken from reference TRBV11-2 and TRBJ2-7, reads EAGVAQSPRYKIIEKRQSVAFWCNPISGHATLYWYQQILGQGPKLLIQFQNNGVVDDSQLPKDRFSAERLKGVDSTLKIQPAKLEDSAVYLCASTRTKDSYEQYFGPGTRLTVT.